The table lists the clone carrying this TCR beta chain with a count of one. Its antigen is not known. The study ran its PCR with 60 Vbeta and 13 Jbeta primers. TCRdb's copy holds only in-frame clones and misses some; the assay was immunoSEQ multiplex PCR. The sample shows approximately 150,000 clones, around 82% of them seen only once. This sample is drawn from a study of cytomegalovirus exposure and HLA in healthy donors. At the level of the study: Among the roughly 400 genotyped donors, 70% to 90% were placed in the Caucasian-associated ancestry cluster. Study outcomes and limitations: Reportedly, diagnosis of cytomegalovirus status by the classifier showed high specificity and sensitivity. When a later analysis was performed, an Asian-associated ancestry cluster reportedly had fewer N-insertions than the 666-donor mean.

The sequence came from a female donor in good health and CMV-seronegative. The sample consisted of PBMCs.

The CDR3 spells CASGPGTGKETQYF. CDR3 DNA sequence: TGTGCTAGTGGTCCCGGGACAGGGAAAGAGACCCAGTACTTC. V is TRBV12-5 and J is TRBJ2-5; TRBD1 agrees at 9 bases. The CDR3 consists of 14 residues. The ends lost 5 bases at V and 3 bases at J; junction bases unmatched: 4. Per the germline V gene, CDR1 is LGHNT and CDR2 is FRNRAP.